The 4 T cell receptor beta chains given below trace back to one sample, sequenced in a study of OX40 agonist ivuxolimab in advanced cancers. TCRdb's table, derived via immunoSEQ multiplex PCR, lists solely in-frame clones and lacks some. The sample consists of about 48,000 clones, 83% of them appearing once. Sample: CD4+ or CD8+ T cells sorted from blood, taken in a trial of the OX40 agonist ivuxolimab. Receptors were obtained from an adult with an advanced solid tumor such as melanoma, head and neck, liver or kidney cancer.

The V gene is TRBV18, the J gene TRBJ2-2, with D possibly called TRBD1 or TRBD2 (5 bases each). The germline V gene has CDR1 KGHSH and CDR2 LQKENI. V lost 4 bases and J 4 bases, leaving 13 bases between the germline ends. The CDR3 loop spans 15 amino acids. CDR3 DNA: TGTGCCAGCTCACTACTAGGGGTGTTCACCGGGGAGCTGTTTTTT. Protein sequence: CASSLLGVFTGELFF.

The rearrangement links TRBV19 to TRBJ1-6; a weak D match, TRBD1 (6 bases). Germline V gene lookup returns CDR1 LNHDA and CDR2 SQIVND (reference sequence). The CDR3 spans 15 residues. Deletions cut 3 bases from V and 7 bases from J, with 13 bases between. The DNA of the CDR3 is TGTGCCAGTAGTATCCCGGGGGCGCCGAATTCACCCCTCCACTTT. It specifies CASSIPGAPNSPLHF.

The chain uses TRBV4-3 and TRBJ2-3; no reliable D call. The V gene lost 3 bases and the J gene lost 6 bases, with 10 bases spanning the gap. The CDR3 length is 13 residues. Germline CDR1 and CDR2: LGHNA and YSLEER. CDR3: CASSQQAADTQYF. CDR3 bases: TGCGCCAGCAGCCAGCAGGCGGCGGATACGCAGTATTTT.

This chain connects TRBV11-3 to TRBJ1-1, with D possibly matching TRBD1 (6 bases). Trimming removed 5 bases at V and 1 base at J, with 11 bases between. There are 14 residues in the CDR3. Germline loops: CDR1 SGHNT, CDR2 YENEEA. The CDR3 reads CASSLMGQNTEAFF. CDR3 nucleotides: TGTGCCAGCAGCCTCATGGGACAGAACACTGAAGCTTTCTTT.